These 7 T cell receptor beta chains came from one sample sequenced in a study of regulatory T cells in long-lasting Graves disease. Time point given: newly diagnosed GD, antithyroid drugs for less than 3 months. Isolated PBMC RNA provided the starting material for the TCR library. Both iRepertoire HTBI primers and Arm-PCR of CDR3 regions were used to build the TCR beta libraries. TCRdb re-analysed the multiplex PCR reads in MiXCR, keeping a single row per CDR3 protein. This sample has 380,000 or so distinct CDR3 sequences, with 15% to 20% found just once. These data also featured in a second study, about T cells in Graves' hyperthyroidism and ophthalmopathy.

The sample in question was peripheral blood mononuclear cells (PBMCs), obtained at new diagnosis, from a patient treated with antithyroid drugs. All receptors come from a woman aged 18-35 years with Graves disease.

The rearrangement links TRBV7-8 to TRBJ2-5; weak D call: TRBD1 (6 bases). Trimming took 7 bases from V and 5 from J, leaving 26 bases between them. Per germline, CDR1 SGHVS and CDR2 FQNEAQ. CDR3 size: 17 residues. CDR3 nucleotide sequence: TGTGCCAGCACCGTGGTAGGACAGCCAACCCTTTTTGAGACCCAGTACTTC. Amino acid sequence: CASTVVGQPTLFETQYF.

This clonotype was seen many times. The CDR3 reads CASSLINRRETQYF. As DNA, the CDR3 is TGTGCCAGCAGCCTAATAAACAGGCGGGAGACCCAGTACTTC. The chain links TRBV28 to TRBJ2-5; a possible D gene is TRBD1 (5 bases). This CDR3 region has 14 residues. CDR1 MDHEN and CDR2 SYDVKM come from the germline V gene. The germline V and J ends were trimmed by 6 bases and 5 bases, with 16 bases remaining between them.

This clonotype was detected ten times or more. This sequence joins TRBV19 and TRBJ2-7; D is undetermined. CDR3 length equals 13 residues. The ends were cut back, 7 bases at V and 0 bases at J, with 10 bases in the middle. Germline V gives CDR1 LNHDA, CDR2 SQIVND (reference sequence). The chain's CDR3 is CASTGGSSYEQYF. CDR3 sequence (DNA): TGTGCCAGTACCGGCGGAAGCTCCTACGAGCAGTACTTC.

At least ten counts were recorded for this clonotype. The rearrangement joins TRBV28 to TRBJ2-5, with TRBD1 as a possible D gene (6 bases). From germline, CDR1 is MDHEN and CDR2 SYDVKM. The CDR3 is 12 residues long. Trimming cost V 11 bases and J 3 bases, with 13 bases left between them. The CDR3 DNA reads TGTGCCTCCAGGGGTCCGGAAGAGACCCAGTACTTC. Residues: CASRGPEETQYF.

This clonotype was counted only a few times. A much larger clone differs by one base, so this may be a read error. The gene calls are TRBV2 and TRBJ2-3; D may be TRBD1 (6 bases). The J call may be mistaken, given a closer DNA end match to TRBJ2-1. The CDR3 consists of 13 residues. In germline, CDR1 is SNHLY, CDR2 FYNNEI. CDR3 protein: CARNGKGVAEQFF. The CDR3 DNA reads as TGTGCCCGGAACGGCAAGGGGGTGGCTGAGCAGTTCTTC.

This clonotype was seen at least ten times. The CDR3 is CASRTTDAGEQFF. CDR3 DNA sequence: TGTGCCAGCAGGACCACCGATGCGGGTGAGCAGTTCTTC. The gene calls are TRBV6-1 and TRBJ2-1, with a tentative D call TRBD2 (5 bases). Germline V CDR1 and CDR2: MNHNS, SASEGT. V was cut by 6 bases and J by 9 bases, with 15 bases left in between. The CDR3 is 13 amino acids.

Only a few counts were recorded for this clonotype. V usage is TRBV10-3 and J usage is TRBJ1-5, with 7 bases aligning to TRBD1. V was pared by 11 bases and J by 4 bases, with 5 bases of the junction left unmatched. Germline V lookup: CDR1 ENHRY, CDR2 SYGVKD. CDR3 length: 12 amino acids. CDR3 DNA sequence: TGTGCCGCGACAGGGTCAAATCAGCCCCAGCATTTT. The encoded protein is CAATGSNQPQHF.